The 26 T cell receptor beta chains reported below all come from one sample, sequenced in a study of blood T cell repertoires in COVID-19. Method: immunoSEQ multiplex PCR; TCRdb's copy keeps in-frame clones and lacks some. The sample consists of over 150,000 clones, more than 75% of them appearing once. Input material: peripheral blood. The receptors originated from a man over 45 who had recovered from COVID-19.

This clone was seen more than once but under ten times. The chain recombines TRBV3-1 (or the pseudogene TRBV3-2) with TRBJ1-5; the D gene is possibly TRBD1 (6 bases). V shed 3 bases and J shed 4 bases, with 10 bases lying between them. The germline V gene encodes CDR1 LGHDT and CDR2 YNNKEL (reference sequence). This CDR3 contains 14 residues. The CDR3 nucleotides are TGTGCCAGCAGCCATTCCCAGGGGAATCAGCCCCAGCATTTT. This gives the protein CASSHSQGNQPQHF.

This chain links TRBV5-6 with TRBJ2-3; D might be TRBD1 (6 bases). The CDR3 is made up of 13 amino acids. Germline-derived CDR1 and CDR2 are SGHDT and YYEEEE. V gave up 4 bases and J gave up 6 bases, with 12 bases separating them. For the CDR3, the DNA is TGTGCCAGCAGCCAGGGGAGCGTCGATACGCAGTATTTT. It is translated as CASSQGSVDTQYF.

CDR3 in DNA: TGTGCCAGCAGCACCCTGGTGGGGCCGCCCCTCCACTTT. Protein: CASSTLVGPPLHF. This rearrangement joins TRBV7-2 to TRBJ1-6; D possibly corresponds to TRBD1 (5 bases). V was pared by 5 bases and J by 13 bases, with 15 bases between. CDR1 SGHTA and CDR2 FQGNSA come from the germline V gene. The CDR3 sequence is 13 residues long.

J is TRBJ2-7 and V is TRBV3-1 (or the pseudogene TRBV3-2); a weak D match, TRBD1 (5 bases). CDR1 LGHDT and CDR2 YNNKEL come from the germline V gene (reference sequence). The ends were cut back, 6 bases at V and 1 base at J, with 10 bases in the middle. This CDR3 comprises 13 residues. In DNA, the CDR3 is TGTGCCAGCAGTGTCAGGGTTTCCTACGAGCAGTACTTC. Translating gives CASSVRVSYEQYF.

The chain couples TRBV30 to TRBJ2-1; 7 bases line up with TRBD2. J was trimmed by 5 bases and V by 1 base; bases with no gene match: 8. The germline CDR1 and CDR2 sequences are GTSNPN and SVGIG (reference sequence). The CDR3 contains 15 residues. CDR3 DNA sequence: TGTGCCTGGAGTGCCCTAGCGGTTCATAACAATGAGCAGTTCTTC. This encodes CAWSALAVHNNEQFF. Full variable domain (outside the CDR3, taken from reference TRBV30 and TRBJ2-1): SQTIHQWPATLVQPVGSPLSLECTVEGTSNPNLYWYRQAAGRGLQLLFYSVGIGQISSEVPQNLSASRPQDRQFILSSKKLLLSDSGFYLCAWSALAVHNNEQFFGPGTRLTVL.

CDR3 residues: CASSQGIDRSAKNIQYF. The CDR3 DNA sequence: TGTGCCAGCAGCCAAGGAATTGACAGGTCTGCCAAAAACATTCAGTACTTC. This chain connects TRBV3-1 (or the pseudogene TRBV3-2) to TRBJ2-4; D possibly corresponds to TRBD1 (6 bases). The CDR3 is 17 residues long. Germline CDR1 reads LGHDT; CDR2 reads YNNKEL (reference sequence). V lost 1 base, J lost 1 base, and 14 bases lay in between.

The chain employs TRBV27 and TRBJ2-1, with D unresolved. CDR1 and CDR2 (germline): MNHEY, SMNVEV (reference sequence). The CDR3 consists of 14 residues. Trimming left V 4 bases short and J 8 bases short, with 15 bases between. CDR3: CASSSKESLDEQFF. CDR3 nucleotides: TGTGCCAGCAGTTCCAAGGAGTCCCTTGATGAGCAGTTCTTC.

The rearrangement joins TRBV5-5 to TRBJ2-1, with D maybe TRBD2 (6 bases). The CDR3 has 15 residues. Trimming left V 3 bases short and J 7 bases short, with 17 bases between. Germline V gene data show CDR1 as SGHKS and CDR2 as YYEKEE (reference sequence). CDR3 bases: TGTGCCAGCAGCTGGAGGTCGGGAGAGAGAAATGAGCAGTTCTTC. This sequence encodes CASSWRSGERNEQFF.

The chain employs TRBV6-5 and TRBJ1-1, with no clear D. The germline V gene has CDR1 MNHEY and CDR2 SVGAGI. V was cut by 0 bases and J by 4 bases, with 15 bases left in between. This CDR3 spans 16 amino acids. The CDR3: CASSYSPLTSSTEAFF. The DNA of the CDR3 is TGTGCCAGCAGTTACTCTCCCTTGACATCGAGCACTGAAGCTTTCTTT.

The CDR3 is CASRAQGVNSNQPQHF. As DNA, the CDR3 is TGTGCCAGTAGGGCACAGGGAGTCAATAGCAATCAGCCCCAGCATTTT. V is TRBV19 and J is TRBJ1-5; a possible D gene is TRBD1 (6 bases). The CDR3 length is 16 residues. The germline CDR1 and CDR2 sequences are LNHDA and SQIVND (reference sequence). With 6 bases removed from V and 0 bases from J, the gap between germline ends came to 15 bases.

V and J are TRBV27 and TRBJ2-1; maybe TRBD2 (5 bases). Germline V gene data show CDR1 as MNHEY and CDR2 as SMNVEV (reference sequence). The CDR3 is made up of 15 amino acids. The V end was cut by 6 bases, the J end by 0 bases, with 12 bases between. The CDR3 DNA reads TGTGCCAGCAGCCCGGACTTCCGCTCCTACAATGAGCAGTTCTTC. Amino acids: CASSPDFRSYNEQFF.

The gene calls are TRBV29-1 and TRBJ1-5; 9 nucleotides line up with TRBD1. With 6 bases clipped from V and 5 bases from J, the junction kept 2 bases outside the gene matches. The CDR3 sequence is 12 residues long. Germline V CDR1 and CDR2: SQVTM, ANQGSEA. The CDR3 DNA reads TGCAGCGTAGGGGACAGGGATCAGCCCCAGCATTTT. Its translation: CSVGDRDQPQHF.

The chain recombines TRBV27 with TRBJ2-7; 9 positions agree with TRBD2. V lost 2 bases, J lost 3 bases, and 5 bases stayed unmatched. Germline V gene lookup returns CDR1 MNHEY and CDR2 SMNVEV (reference sequence). CDR3 length: 15 amino acids. For the CDR3, the DNA is TGTGCCAGCAGTTTACAGCGGGGGGCCATCTACGAGCAGTACTTC. This translates into CASSLQRGAIYEQYF.

This chain uses TRBV18 with TRBJ2-7, with D unresolved. With 3 bases removed from V and 3 bases from J, the gap between germline ends came to 9 bases. The CDR3 covers 13 residues. The germline gives CDR1 KGHSH, CDR2 LQKENI. DNA for the CDR3: TGTGCCAGCTCACCTCCCTCTCTCTACGAGCAGTACTTC. It yields the protein CASSPPSLYEQYF.

The chain is built from TRBV7-2 and TRBJ1-5; TRBD1 matches 9 bases. The junction had 2 bases not matched to a gene; V was cut back by 4 bases and J by 7 bases. The CDR3 contains 13 residues. CDR1 and CDR2 from the germline V gene are SGHTA and FQGNSA. The CDR3 sequence: CASSSTGGQPQHF. The CDR3 bases are TGTGCCAGCAGCTCGACAGGGGGACAGCCCCAGCATTTT.

The chain is built from TRBV21-1 and TRBJ2-7; the table's TRBD2 call for D was not verified on the DNA. TRBV21-1 is annotated as a pseudogene. This CDR3 is 16 amino acids long. CDR3 in DNA: TGTGCCAGCAGCGACTCCAGAACTAGCGGGGTTTACGAGCAGTACTTC. Translated: CASSDSRTSGVYEQYF.

The chain combines TRBV18 with TRBJ2-7; 11 bases line up with TRBD1. After removal of 1 base from V and 5 bases from J, the junction contained 4 bases not matched to a gene. The CDR3 contains 15 residues. Germline V gene data show CDR1 as KGHSH and CDR2 as LQKENI. Here the CDR3 DNA reads TGTGCCAGCTCACCACTGGACAGGGGGCGTAACGAGCAGTACTTC. This gives the protein CASSPLDRGRNEQYF.

The rearrangement links TRBV20-1 to TRBJ2-5; D might be TRBD1 (5 bases). Germline assignment: CDR1 DFQATT and CDR2 SNEGSKA (reference sequence). The CDR3 is 9 residues long. CDR3 sequence (DNA): TGCAGCGCAGGGGAGACCCAGTACTTC. As protein: CSAGETQYF.

This chain uses TRBV19 with TRBJ2-2, with TRBD1 matching over 8 bases. There are 15 residues in the CDR3. Germline CDR1 reads LNHDA; CDR2 reads SQIVND (reference sequence). V lost 10 bases to trimming and J lost 1 base; unmatched junction nucleotides: 8. The CDR3 loop reads CATGAGTGNTGELFF. CDR3 nucleotides: TGTGCCACAGGGGCCGGGACAGGGAACACCGGGGAGCTGTTTTTT.

The chain employs TRBV2 and TRBJ2-7; D is uncertain. CDR1 is SNHLY and CDR2 is FYNNEI in the germline V gene. The V end was cut by 6 bases, the J end by 3 bases, with 12 bases between. CDR3 size: 13 residues. CDR3 loop: CASSPDLDYEQYF. The DNA of the CDR3 is TGTGCCAGCAGCCCCGACTTGGACTACGAGCAGTACTTC.

This sequence joins TRBV12-3 or TRBV12-4 and TRBJ1-1; 8 positions match TRBD1. With V trimmed by 7 bases and J by 4 bases, 5 bases remained unmatched. The CDR3 is 13 residues long. CDR3 in amino acids: CASTLQGATEAFF. The CDR3 region has the DNA TGTGCCAGCACGCTCCAGGGGGCCACTGAAGCTTTCTTT.

This chain joins TRBV5-1 and TRBJ2-1; D not certain. Germline values: CDR1 SGHRS, CDR2 YFSETQ. The V end lost 0 bases, the J end lost 9 bases, and 13 bases lay between the germline ends. CDR3 length: 14 residues. The CDR3 DNA sequence: TGCGCCAGCAGCTTGGAATTTAATTTGAGTGAGCAGTTCTTC. Its translation: CASSLEFNLSEQFF.

The chain carries TRBV3-1 (or the pseudogene TRBV3-2) and TRBJ2-4, with 8 bases that match TRBD1. The CDR3 has 16 residues. The J segment lost 4 bases and the V segment lost 0 bases, leaving 5 bases of the junction unmatched. In germline, CDR1 is LGHDT, CDR2 YNNKEL (reference sequence). Here the CDR3 reads CASSQERTGPKNIQYF. The CDR3 bases are TGTGCCAGCAGCCAAGAGAGGACAGGGCCAAAAAACATTCAGTACTTC.

The genes are TRBV19 and TRBJ2-3; 8 bases line up with TRBD1. The junction had 5 bases not matched to a gene; V was cut back by 4 bases and J by 2 bases. Germline CDR1 reads LNHDA; CDR2 reads SQIVND (reference sequence). This CDR3 region has 15 residues. CDR3 coding DNA: TGTGCCAGTAGTACACCGGGACAGGTCACAGATACGCAGTATTTT. Translation gives CASSTPGQVTDTQYF. Together with reference TRBV19 and TRBJ2-3, the CDR3 gives the full variable domain: DGGITQSPKYLFRKEGQNVTLSCEQNLNHDAMYWYRQDPGQGLRLIYYSQIVNDFQKGDIAEGYSVSREKKESFPLTVTSAQKNPTAFYLCASSTPGQVTDTQYFGPGTRLTVL.

The chain links TRBV9 to TRBJ2-3; 7 positions agree with TRBD2. CDR3 length: 15 amino acids. The V segment lost 0 bases and the J segment 2 bases; nucleotides outside the gene matches: 3. CDR1 is SGDLS and CDR2 is YYNGEE in the germline V gene. The chain's CDR3 is CASSVGLAVTDTQYF. CDR3 DNA sequence: TGTGCCAGCAGCGTAGGGCTAGCGGTCACAGATACGCAGTATTTT.

CDR3 DNA: TGTGCCAGTAGTGACAACTCCTACGAGCAGTACTTC. It codes for CASSDNSYEQYF. This chain connects TRBV19 to TRBJ2-7; D is undetermined. Germline V gene lookup returns CDR1 LNHDA and CDR2 SQIVND (reference sequence). The CDR3 runs 12 residues. Trimming left V 5 bases short and J 0 bases short, with 5 bases between.